This T cell receptor beta chain appears in the sequencing data of a study of cytomegalovirus exposure and HLA in healthy donors. Study-level background: For the approximately 410 genotyped donors, 75% to 90% fell within the Caucasian-associated ancestry cluster.

Notes on the study in general: Altogether, some 160 TCR beta chains were recorded as cytomegalovirus-associated. Reports described diagnosis of cytomegalovirus status by the classifier as highly specific and sensitive.

This CDR3 is 16 amino acids long. Trimming took 4 bases from V and 3 from J; bases not matched to a gene: 10. The germline V gene encodes CDR1 SGHDT and CDR2 YYEEEE. This clone was seen only a few times. Its matching antigen is unknown. Amplification used 60 Vbeta primers and 13 Jbeta primers. Using immunoSEQ multiplex PCR, the repertoire was profiled, and TCRdb retains in-frame clones only, with some absent. The table has 150,000 to 170,000 clones, 80% seen once. V is TRBV5-6 and J is TRBJ2-1; TRBD1 agrees at 7 bases. The specimen was PBMCs. The clonotype comes from a man aged 25 to 40 in good health and CMV-seropositive. The CDR3 bases are TGTGCCAGCAGCCATACCCCGGGACAGTACTACAATGAGCAGTTCTTC. The encoded protein is CASSHTPGQYYNEQFF. The full variable domain, in which reference TRBV5-6 and TRBJ2-1 provide the parts outside the CDR3, is DAGVTQSPTHLIKTRGQQVTLRCSPKSGHDTVSWYQQALGQGPQFIFQYYEEEERQRGNFPDRFSGHQFPNYSSELNVNALLLGDSALYLCASSHTPGQYYNEQFFGPGTRLTVL.